Each of the 12 T cell receptor beta chains below was sequenced from the same sample in a study of CD8 T cells in ankylosing spondylitis. TCRdb used MiXCR to reprocess the 5' RACE reads, holding one entry per CDR3 protein. The table records just under 350,000 distinct CDR3 sequences, approximately 14% of them present only once. Sequencing was performed on blood, either unsorted or a sorted T cell fraction (not recorded which). Receptors originate from a male donor with ankylosing spondylitis or in good health (not recorded which).

This clonotype was seen a handful of times. This rearrangement joins TRBV2 to TRBJ2-7; 8 nucleotides agree with TRBD1. The CDR3 covers 16 residues. Per germline, CDR1 SNHLY and CDR2 FYNNEI. Trimming at V came to 6 bases and at J to 0 bases, leaving 10 bases not matched to a gene. In DNA, the CDR3 is TGTGCCAGCAGCAAGGACAGGGCCGTCGGCTCCTACGAGCAGTACTTC. It encodes CASSKDRAVGSYEQYF.

This sequence joins TRBV15 and TRBJ2-5, with a tentative D call TRBD2 (5 bases). Deletions cut 0 bases from V and 5 bases from J, with 10 bases between. Germline assignment: CDR1 LNHNV and CDR2 YYDKDF (reference sequence). This CDR3 is built from 14 residues. In DNA form, the CDR3 reads TGTGCCACCAGCAGAGATCCCCGGAGGGAGACCCAGTACTTC. Protein: CATSRDPRRETQYF.

The chain employs TRBV7-2 and TRBJ2-7; a weak D match, TRBD1 (5 bases). The germline V gene has CDR1 SGHTA and CDR2 FQGNSA. Trimming took 0 bases from V and 4 from J, leaving 16 bases between them. The CDR3 runs to 16 residues. The CDR3 coding sequence is TGTGCCAGCAGCTTAGCTCTAGGTGGGGCAGCGTACGAGCAGTACTTC. It translates to CASSLALGGAAYEQYF.

This chain uses TRBV25-1 with TRBJ2-7, with a tentative D call TRBD1 (6 bases). Germline V CDR1 and CDR2: MGHDK, SYGVNS. The CDR3 runs 14 residues. Trimming shortened V by 4 bases and J by 2 bases, and 12 bases separated the two germline ends. The DNA for the CDR3 is TGTGCCAGCAGTGTTCGGGACAACCCCTACGAGCAGTACTTC. Encoded protein: CASSVRDNPYEQYF.

This clonotype was picked up a small number of times. The rearrangement links TRBV15 to TRBJ1-6; no firm D call. Germline values: CDR1 LNHNV, CDR2 YYDKDF (reference sequence). The ends were cut back, 0 bases at V and 7 bases at J, with 10 bases in the middle. The CDR3 covers 15 residues. The CDR3 DNA sequence: TGTGCCACCAGCAGAGACCGGGCCTTGAATTCACCCCTCCACTTT. This codes for CATSRDRALNSPLHF.

There are many counts of this clonotype. The rearrangement joins TRBV4-2 to TRBJ2-3, with TRBD2 identical over 10 bases. Trimming took 1 base from V and 4 from J; bases not matched to a gene: 5. Germline V gives CDR1 LGHNA, CDR2 YNFKEQ. There are 16 residues in the CDR3. The CDR3 region has the DNA TGTGCCAGCAGCCAAGTAAGCGGGAGGGCCCCAGATACGCAGTATTTT. This sequence encodes CASSQVSGRAPDTQYF.

This clonotype has more than one count but fewer than ten. The rearrangement links TRBV20-1 to TRBJ1-2, with 7 bases that match TRBD1. This CDR3 contains 14 residues. Germline V lookup: CDR1 DFQATT, CDR2 SNEGSKA (reference sequence). With 4 bases clipped from V and 1 base from J, the junction kept 6 bases outside the gene matches. The CDR3 sequence: CSAKSDRDNYGYTF. Written as DNA, the CDR3 is TGCAGTGCTAAGTCCGACAGGGATAACTATGGCTACACCTTC.

The chain recombines TRBV5-1 with TRBJ2-2, with D tentatively TRBD2 (5 bases). This CDR3 spans 15 amino acids. Germline CDR1 is SGHRS and CDR2 is YFSETQ. V was pared by 4 bases and J by 2 bases, with 12 bases between. The CDR3 region is CASSLAGLNTGELFF. CDR3 DNA sequence: TGCGCCAGCAGCCTGGCGGGCCTTAACACCGGGGAGCTGTTTTTT.

The chain links TRBV9 to TRBJ1-4; 8 positions agree with TRBD1. The CDR3 runs 11 residues. Germline loops: CDR1 SGDLS, CDR2 YYNGEE. Unmatched junction bases numbered 3, after V lost 4 bases and J lost 13 bases. The DNA for the CDR3 is TGTGCCAGCAGCTCAGACAGGGGACTGTTTTTT. Translation: CASSSDRGLFF.

There are a few counts of this clonotype. The chain joins TRBV7-8 to TRBJ2-5; D is ambiguous. V dropped 5 bases and J dropped 2 bases, with 12 bases sitting between them. The CDR3 contains 14 residues. The V gene's germline CDR1 is SGHVS and CDR2 FQNEAQ. CDR3 DNA sequence: TGTGCCAGCAGCCGGGCGGAGAGGCAAGAGACCCAGTACTTC. It translates to CASSRAERQETQYF.

The chain is built from TRBV27 and TRBJ2-2; possible D gene TRBD2, 5 bases. The CDR3 loop spans 15 amino acids. Trimming cost V 8 bases and J 1 base, with 14 bases left between them. Germline-derived CDR1 and CDR2 are MNHEY and SMNVEV (reference sequence). The CDR3 loop is CASRLSALNTGELFF. CDR3 nucleotide sequence: TGTGCCAGCCGACTTAGCGCATTGAACACCGGGGAGCTGTTTTTT.

This clonotype was detected a few times. The chain couples TRBV3-1 to TRBJ2-5; 10 nucleotides match TRBD1. Germline assignment: CDR1 LGHDT and CDR2 YNNKEL (reference sequence). The CDR3 totals 16 residues. J lost 3 bases, V lost 1 base, and 5 bases had no gene match. CDR3 amino acids: CASSQGLTGGEETQYF. CDR3 bases: TGTGCCAGCAGCCAAGGGCTGACAGGGGGCGAAGAGACCCAGTACTTC.